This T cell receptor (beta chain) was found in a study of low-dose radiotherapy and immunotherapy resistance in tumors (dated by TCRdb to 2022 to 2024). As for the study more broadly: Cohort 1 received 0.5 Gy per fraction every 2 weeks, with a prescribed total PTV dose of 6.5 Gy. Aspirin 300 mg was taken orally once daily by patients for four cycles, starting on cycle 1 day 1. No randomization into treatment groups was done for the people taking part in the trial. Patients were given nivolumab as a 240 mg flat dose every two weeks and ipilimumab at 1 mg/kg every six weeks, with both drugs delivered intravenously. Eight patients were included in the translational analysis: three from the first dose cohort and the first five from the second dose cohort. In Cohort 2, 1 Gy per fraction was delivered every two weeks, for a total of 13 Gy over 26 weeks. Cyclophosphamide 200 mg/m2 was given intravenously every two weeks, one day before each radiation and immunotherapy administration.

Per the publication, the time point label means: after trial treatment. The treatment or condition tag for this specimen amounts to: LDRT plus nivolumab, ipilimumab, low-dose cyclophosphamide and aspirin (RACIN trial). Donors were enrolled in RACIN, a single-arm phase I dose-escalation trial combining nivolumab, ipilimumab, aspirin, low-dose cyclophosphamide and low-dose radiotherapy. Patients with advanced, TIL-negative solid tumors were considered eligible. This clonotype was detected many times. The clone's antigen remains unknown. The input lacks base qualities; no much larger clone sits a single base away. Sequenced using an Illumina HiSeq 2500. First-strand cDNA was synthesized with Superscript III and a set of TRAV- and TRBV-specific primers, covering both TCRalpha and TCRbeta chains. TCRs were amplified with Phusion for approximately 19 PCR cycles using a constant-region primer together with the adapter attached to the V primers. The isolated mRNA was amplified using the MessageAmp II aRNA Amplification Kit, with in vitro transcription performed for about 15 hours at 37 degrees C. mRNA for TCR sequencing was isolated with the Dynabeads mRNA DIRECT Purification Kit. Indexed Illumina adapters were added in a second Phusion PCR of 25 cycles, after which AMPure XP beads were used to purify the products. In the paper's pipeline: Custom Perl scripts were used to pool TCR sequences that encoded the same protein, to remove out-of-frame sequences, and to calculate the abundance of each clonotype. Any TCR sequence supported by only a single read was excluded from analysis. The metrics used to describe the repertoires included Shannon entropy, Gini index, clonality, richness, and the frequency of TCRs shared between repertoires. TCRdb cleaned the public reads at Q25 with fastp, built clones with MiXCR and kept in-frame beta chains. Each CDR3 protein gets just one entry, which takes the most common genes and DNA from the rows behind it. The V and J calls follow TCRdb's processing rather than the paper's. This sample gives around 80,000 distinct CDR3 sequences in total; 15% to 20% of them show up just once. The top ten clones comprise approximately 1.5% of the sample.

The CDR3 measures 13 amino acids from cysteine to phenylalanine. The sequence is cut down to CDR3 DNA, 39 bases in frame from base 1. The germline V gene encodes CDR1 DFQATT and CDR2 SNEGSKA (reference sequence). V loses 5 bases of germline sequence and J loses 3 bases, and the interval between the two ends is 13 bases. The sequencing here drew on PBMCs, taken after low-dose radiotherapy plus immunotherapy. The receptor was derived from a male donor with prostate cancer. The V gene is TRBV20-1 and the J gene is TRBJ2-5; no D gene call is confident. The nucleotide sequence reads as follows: TGCAGTGCTTACCGACAAAGGGAAGAGACCCAGTACTTC. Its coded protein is CSAYRQREETQYF.